This T cell receptor (beta chain) is from a study of blood T cell repertoires in COVID-19 (dated by TCRdb to the early 2020s). Concerning the study at large: The collaborator samples originated in the United States, Italy and Spain and spanned the acute and convalescent phases of COVID-19. Nearly every sample came with metadata listing a de-identified subject ID, COVID-19 status, age in years and sex. HLA class I and class II types, where available, came from metadata supplied by the sample provider rather than from assay-based typing. Subjects who had been exposed to COVID-19, were actively infected with it, or had recovered from it provided the deeply sampled blood TCRbeta repertoires that made up the dataset. The material from the prospective study consisted of cDNA or gDNA derived from T cells, B-cell-depleted T cells, or PBMCs. The repertoires were made available in a free public database intended to serve as a resource for research on the immune response to SARS-CoV-2. Samples were obtained from the ongoing ImmuneRACE study (first 160 participants) and from over a thousand subjects provided by 6 global collaborators.

The immunoSEQ Assay, a bias-controlled multiplex PCR, was used to amplify TCRbeta CDR3 regions from genomic DNA. The authors' pipeline ran thus. The number of nucleated cells in each sample was estimated from the amplification of reference gene primers within the assay. To quantify the absolute abundance of each unique TCRbeta CDR3 rearrangement, sequence reads were collapsed and filtered. For each sample, productive Simpson clonality was calculated as the square root of Simpson's diversity index over productive rearrangements. TCRdb mirrors the immuneACCESS table, restricted to in-frame sequences. Some clones are absent from its copies; in checked studies, under half trace to an unresolved V gene, and the reason for the others is unknown. V and J calls and clone size follow that table, whereas D and trimming were derived from the DNA. Here the sample has hundreds of thousands of clones; approximately 90% occur a single time. Approximately 3.7% of the sample lies in the top ten.

As concerns this clone: Its antigen is still unknown. Per-nucleotide qualities are absent, and no much larger clonotype sits a single base away.

Enrolling through a virtual design, the prospective study's participants ranged in age from roughly 18 to 100 years and lived across 24 United States geographic areas. In the prospective study, participants were assigned to cohorts based on the clinical history participants reported in a screening survey and a study questionnaire. Recovered participants in ImmuneRACE Cohort 3 were defined as having two consecutive negative NP/OP PCR tests, clearance from a healthcare professional, or resolution of symptoms. Mobile phlebotomists in the prospective study collected whole blood, serum and a nasopharyngeal or oropharyngeal swab from every participant. Over an approximately 2-month period, participants in the prospective study had the option of providing additional blood draws and questionnaires. Before DNA extraction, prospective study blood samples were shipped either frozen or at room temperature.

Overall results and qualifications from the work: How much clinical and demographic metadata was included differed by source and by participant, and the metadata was provided uncurated.

According to the germline V gene, CDR1 reads SGHTA and CDR2 reads FQGNSA. V and J are trimmed by 7 bases and 0 bases, and the gene matches miss 13 bases of the junction. Its CDR3 holds 17 amino acids, cysteine through phenylalanine. The sequence is cut down to CDR3 DNA, 51 bases in frame from base 1. Rearrangement joined TRBV7-2 to TRBJ2-3; TRBD2 aligns with 7 central bases. The sequenced sample was PBMCs or T cells enriched from blood (not recorded which). This receptor was obtained from a woman aged 25 to 39 who had recovered from COVID-19. The CDR3 region has the sequence CASTERPAGASTDTQYF. The base sequence is TGTGCCAGCACCGAGCGGCCCGCGGGAGCAAGCACAGATACGCAGTATTTT.